A selection of T cell receptor beta chains follows, all from one sample in a study of blood T cell repertoires in COVID-19. Repertoires were generated with immunoSEQ multiplex PCR, while TCRdb's copy carries only in-frame clones and drops some. This repertoire shows fewer than 250,000 clones, around 82% found once; its top ten account for around 2.5%. Sequencing input: peripheral blood. These receptors were collected from a middle-aged woman with active or convalescent COVID-19. Both conserved end residues are part of each CDR3.

TRBJ2-5	TRBV7-5	CARSFPRQEVVETQYF
TRBJ1-1	TRBV7-9	CATTKEGALTEAFF
TRBJ2-1	TRBV7-9	CASSLALLELAGDNEQFF
TRBJ1-1	TRBV5-8	CASSLADRWITEAFF
TRBJ2-3	TRBV9	CASSAFGGSVPPDTQYF
TRBJ2-5	TRBV24-1	CATSDPTPSGGLAVETQYF
TRBJ1-4	TRBV7-6	CASSLSRPSSATNEKLFF
TRBJ2-7	TRBV15	CATSSLREEYSSYEQYF
TRBJ2-1	TRBV9	CASSGTSGNVNEQFF
TRBJ1-2	TRBV3-1/TRBV3-2	CASSQEHNYGYTF
TRBJ1-1	TRBV4-2	CASSQDRGKGNTEAFF
TRBJ2-3	TRBV7-3	CASSSGYTDTQYF
TRBJ2-1	TRBV2	CASSEAASGGVLEFF
TRBJ2-1	TRBV5-1	CAISLPGLAGGYEQFF
TRBJ2-1	TRBV6-5	CASSYTAGEIVEQFF
TRBJ2-7	TRBV5-1	CASSPTTGGGTLEQYF
TRBJ2-1	TRBV5-3	CARSWGLAGLPRVNEQFF
TRBJ1-2	TRBV19	CASSIPRGGNDYGYTF
TRBJ1-4	TRBV24-1	CATSDSLRGHNEKLFF
TRBJ2-3	TRBV6-5	CASTAGLGPDTQYF
TRBJ2-7	TRBV7-9	CASSLLAGAYEQYF
TRBJ2-5	TRBV2	CASSLDREETQYF
TRBJ1-2	TRBV25-1	CASSPSRWVANYGYTF
TRBJ2-7	TRBV27	CASSGTGGEQYF
TRBJ1-6	TRBV2	CASSGDRGPFSPLHF
TRBJ1-5	TRBV30	CAWSGDTGGRQPQHF
TRBJ1-2	TRBV7-9	CASSVDRGANGYTF
TRBJ2-1	TRBV6-4	CASSDSSGFNEQFF
TRBJ1-1	TRBV29-1	CSVRQVSGAFF
TRBJ1-2	TRBV5-6	CASSLGRSGGYTF
TRBJ1-5	TRBV10-3	CAIRAGGEGQPQHF
TRBJ1-2	TRBV27	CASSLSPQGANYGYTF
TRBJ2-5	TRBV28	CASTRGGGETQYF
TRBJ1-3	TRBV9	CASSRSLAGAGNTIYF
TRBJ1-5	TRBV9	CASSVGEEDSNQPQHF
TRBJ2-1	TRBV6-1	CASSVNYLSSYNEQFF
TRBJ2-7	TRBV29-1	CSAATFSGRSFAEQYF
TRBJ2-5	TRBV3-1/TRBV3-2	CASSGTSGRGHQETQYF
TRBJ2-7	TRBV5-8	CASSVFAGRIRAIYEQYF
TRBJ2-4	TRBV28	CASSLSQRGKNIQYF
TRBJ2-7	TRBV27	CASSLVGDEQYF